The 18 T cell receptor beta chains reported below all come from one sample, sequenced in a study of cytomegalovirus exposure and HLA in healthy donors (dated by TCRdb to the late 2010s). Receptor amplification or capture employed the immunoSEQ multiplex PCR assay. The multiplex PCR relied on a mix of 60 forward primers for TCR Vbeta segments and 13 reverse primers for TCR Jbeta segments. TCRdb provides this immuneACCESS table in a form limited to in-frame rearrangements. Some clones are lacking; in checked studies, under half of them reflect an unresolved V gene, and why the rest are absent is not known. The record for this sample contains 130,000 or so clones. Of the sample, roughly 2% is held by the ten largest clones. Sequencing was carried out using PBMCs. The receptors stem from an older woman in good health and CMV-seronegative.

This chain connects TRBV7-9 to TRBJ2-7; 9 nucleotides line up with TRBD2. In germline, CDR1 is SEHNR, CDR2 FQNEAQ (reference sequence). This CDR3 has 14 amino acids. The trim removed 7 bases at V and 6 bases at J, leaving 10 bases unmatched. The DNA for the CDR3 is TGTGCCAGCACCCCACTAGCGGGTTTGTCCGAGCAGTACTTC. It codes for CASTPLAGLSEQYF.

The CDR3 reads CASPPPTAYQETQYF. CDR3 DNA: TGTGCCAGCCCTCCCCCGACAGCGTACCAAGAGACCCAGTACTTC. This chain links TRBV5-8 with TRBJ2-5; D might be TRBD1 (5 bases). Germline V gene data show CDR1 as SGHTS and CDR2 as YDEGEE. The CDR3 spans 15 residues. The germline V and J ends were trimmed by 7 bases and 0 bases, with 16 bases remaining between them.

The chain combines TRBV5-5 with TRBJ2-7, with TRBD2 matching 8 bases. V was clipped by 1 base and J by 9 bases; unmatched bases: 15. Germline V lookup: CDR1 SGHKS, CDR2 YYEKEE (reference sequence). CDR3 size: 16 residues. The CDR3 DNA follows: TGTGCCAGCAGCTTGACCGGGACTAGGGGTGAGAAGAGGCAGTACTTC. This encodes CASSLTGTRGEKRQYF.

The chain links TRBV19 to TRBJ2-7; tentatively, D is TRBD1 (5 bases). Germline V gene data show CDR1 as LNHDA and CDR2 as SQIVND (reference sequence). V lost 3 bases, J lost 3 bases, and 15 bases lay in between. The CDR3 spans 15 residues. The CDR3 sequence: CASSIQGMVDYEQYF. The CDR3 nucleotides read TGTGCCAGTAGTATCCAGGGAATGGTTGACTACGAGCAGTACTTC.

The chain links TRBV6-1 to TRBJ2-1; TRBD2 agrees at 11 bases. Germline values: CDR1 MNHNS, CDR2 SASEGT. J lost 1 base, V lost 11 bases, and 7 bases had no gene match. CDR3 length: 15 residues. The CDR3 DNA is TGTGCCTGCATGACTAGCGGGATATCCTACAATGAGCAGTTCTTC. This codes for CACMTSGISYNEQFF.

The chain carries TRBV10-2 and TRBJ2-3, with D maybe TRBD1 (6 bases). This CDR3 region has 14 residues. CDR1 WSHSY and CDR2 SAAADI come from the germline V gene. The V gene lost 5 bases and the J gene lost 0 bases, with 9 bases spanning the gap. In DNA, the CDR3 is TGCGCCAGCAGTAGGACAGCTAGCACAGATACGCAGTATTTT. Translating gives CASSRTASTDTQYF.

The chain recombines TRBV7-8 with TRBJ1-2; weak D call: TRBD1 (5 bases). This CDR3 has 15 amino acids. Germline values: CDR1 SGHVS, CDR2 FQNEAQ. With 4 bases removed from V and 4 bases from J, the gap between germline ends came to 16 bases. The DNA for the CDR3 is TGTGCCAGCAGCTCCGACAGCTACCCTGGCTATGGCTACACCTTC. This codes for CASSSDSYPGYGYTF.

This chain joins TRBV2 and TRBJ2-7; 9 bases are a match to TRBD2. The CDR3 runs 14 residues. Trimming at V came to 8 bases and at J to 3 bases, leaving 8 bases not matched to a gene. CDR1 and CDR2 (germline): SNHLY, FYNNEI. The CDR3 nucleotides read TGTGCCAGCCAGGAGAGCGGGAGGAGCTACGAGCAGTACTTC. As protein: CASQESGRSYEQYF.

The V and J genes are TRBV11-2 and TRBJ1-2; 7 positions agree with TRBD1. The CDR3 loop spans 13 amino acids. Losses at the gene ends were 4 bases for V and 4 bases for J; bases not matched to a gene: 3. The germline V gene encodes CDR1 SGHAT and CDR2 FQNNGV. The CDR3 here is CASSSRGAYGYTF. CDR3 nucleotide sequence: TGTGCCAGCAGCTCCAGGGGGGCCTATGGCTACACCTTC.

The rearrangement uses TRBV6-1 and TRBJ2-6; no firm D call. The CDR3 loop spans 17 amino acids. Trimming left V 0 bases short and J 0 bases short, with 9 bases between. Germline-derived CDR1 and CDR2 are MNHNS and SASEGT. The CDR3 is CASSEALRISGANVLTF. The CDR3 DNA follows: TGTGCCAGCAGTGAAGCGCTCAGGATCTCTGGGGCCAACGTCCTGACTTTC.

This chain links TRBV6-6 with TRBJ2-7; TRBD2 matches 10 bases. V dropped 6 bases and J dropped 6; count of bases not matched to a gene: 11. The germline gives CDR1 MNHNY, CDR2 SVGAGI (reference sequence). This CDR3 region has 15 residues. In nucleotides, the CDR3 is TGTGCCAGCAGCAATCGACTAGCGGGTTCTGGCGAGCAGTACTTC. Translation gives CASSNRLAGSGEQYF.

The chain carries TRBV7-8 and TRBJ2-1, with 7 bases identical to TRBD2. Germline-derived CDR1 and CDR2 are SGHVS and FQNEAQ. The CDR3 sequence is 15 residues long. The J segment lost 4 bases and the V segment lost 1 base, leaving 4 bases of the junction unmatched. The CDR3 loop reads CASSLVLADYNEQFF. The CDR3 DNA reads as TGTGCCAGCAGCTTAGTCCTAGCGGATTACAATGAGCAGTTCTTC.

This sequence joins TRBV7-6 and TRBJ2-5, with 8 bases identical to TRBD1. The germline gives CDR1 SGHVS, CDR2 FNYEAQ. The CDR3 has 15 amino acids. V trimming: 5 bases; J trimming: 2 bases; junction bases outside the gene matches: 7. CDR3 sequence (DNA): TGTGCCAGCAGCCAGAGAACAGGGGGACAAGAGACCCAGTACTTC. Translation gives CASSQRTGGQETQYF.

The CDR3 DNA reads TGTGCCAGCAGTTACTCTAGCGGGGGGGTGGGTGAGCAGTTCTTC. As protein: CASSYSSGGVGEQFF. This sequence joins TRBV6-5 and TRBJ2-1; 11 bases are shared with TRBD2. Trimming removed 0 bases from V and 9 bases from J; junction bases left unmatched: 4. In germline, CDR1 is MNHEY, CDR2 SVGAGI. There are 15 residues in the CDR3.

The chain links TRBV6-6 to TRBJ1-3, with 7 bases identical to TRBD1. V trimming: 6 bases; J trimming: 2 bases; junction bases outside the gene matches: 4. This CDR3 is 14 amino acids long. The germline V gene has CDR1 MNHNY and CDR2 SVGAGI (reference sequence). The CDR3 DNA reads TGTGCCAGCAGACGACAGGGTACTGGAAACACCATATATTTT. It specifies CASRRQGTGNTIYF.

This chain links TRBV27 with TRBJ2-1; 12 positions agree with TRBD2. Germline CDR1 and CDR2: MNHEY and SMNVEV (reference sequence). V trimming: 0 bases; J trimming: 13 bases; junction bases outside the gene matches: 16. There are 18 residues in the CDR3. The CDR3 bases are TGTGCCAGCAGTTTATCTCCCACCGGGCTAGCGGGAGGGGGGGTTCAGTTCTTC. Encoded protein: CASSLSPTGLAGGGVQFF.

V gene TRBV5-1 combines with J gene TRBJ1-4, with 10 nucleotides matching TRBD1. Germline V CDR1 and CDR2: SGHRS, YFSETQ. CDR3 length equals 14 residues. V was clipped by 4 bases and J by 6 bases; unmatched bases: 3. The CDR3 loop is CASSETGGYEKLFF. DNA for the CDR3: TGCGCCAGCAGCGAGACAGGGGGCTATGAAAAACTGTTTTTT.

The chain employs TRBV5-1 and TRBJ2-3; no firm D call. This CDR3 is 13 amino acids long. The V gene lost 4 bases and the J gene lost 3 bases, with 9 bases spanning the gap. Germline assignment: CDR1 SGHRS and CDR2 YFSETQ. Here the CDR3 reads CASSPLLTDTQYF. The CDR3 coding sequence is TGCGCCAGCAGCCCGTTACTGACAGATACGCAGTATTTT.